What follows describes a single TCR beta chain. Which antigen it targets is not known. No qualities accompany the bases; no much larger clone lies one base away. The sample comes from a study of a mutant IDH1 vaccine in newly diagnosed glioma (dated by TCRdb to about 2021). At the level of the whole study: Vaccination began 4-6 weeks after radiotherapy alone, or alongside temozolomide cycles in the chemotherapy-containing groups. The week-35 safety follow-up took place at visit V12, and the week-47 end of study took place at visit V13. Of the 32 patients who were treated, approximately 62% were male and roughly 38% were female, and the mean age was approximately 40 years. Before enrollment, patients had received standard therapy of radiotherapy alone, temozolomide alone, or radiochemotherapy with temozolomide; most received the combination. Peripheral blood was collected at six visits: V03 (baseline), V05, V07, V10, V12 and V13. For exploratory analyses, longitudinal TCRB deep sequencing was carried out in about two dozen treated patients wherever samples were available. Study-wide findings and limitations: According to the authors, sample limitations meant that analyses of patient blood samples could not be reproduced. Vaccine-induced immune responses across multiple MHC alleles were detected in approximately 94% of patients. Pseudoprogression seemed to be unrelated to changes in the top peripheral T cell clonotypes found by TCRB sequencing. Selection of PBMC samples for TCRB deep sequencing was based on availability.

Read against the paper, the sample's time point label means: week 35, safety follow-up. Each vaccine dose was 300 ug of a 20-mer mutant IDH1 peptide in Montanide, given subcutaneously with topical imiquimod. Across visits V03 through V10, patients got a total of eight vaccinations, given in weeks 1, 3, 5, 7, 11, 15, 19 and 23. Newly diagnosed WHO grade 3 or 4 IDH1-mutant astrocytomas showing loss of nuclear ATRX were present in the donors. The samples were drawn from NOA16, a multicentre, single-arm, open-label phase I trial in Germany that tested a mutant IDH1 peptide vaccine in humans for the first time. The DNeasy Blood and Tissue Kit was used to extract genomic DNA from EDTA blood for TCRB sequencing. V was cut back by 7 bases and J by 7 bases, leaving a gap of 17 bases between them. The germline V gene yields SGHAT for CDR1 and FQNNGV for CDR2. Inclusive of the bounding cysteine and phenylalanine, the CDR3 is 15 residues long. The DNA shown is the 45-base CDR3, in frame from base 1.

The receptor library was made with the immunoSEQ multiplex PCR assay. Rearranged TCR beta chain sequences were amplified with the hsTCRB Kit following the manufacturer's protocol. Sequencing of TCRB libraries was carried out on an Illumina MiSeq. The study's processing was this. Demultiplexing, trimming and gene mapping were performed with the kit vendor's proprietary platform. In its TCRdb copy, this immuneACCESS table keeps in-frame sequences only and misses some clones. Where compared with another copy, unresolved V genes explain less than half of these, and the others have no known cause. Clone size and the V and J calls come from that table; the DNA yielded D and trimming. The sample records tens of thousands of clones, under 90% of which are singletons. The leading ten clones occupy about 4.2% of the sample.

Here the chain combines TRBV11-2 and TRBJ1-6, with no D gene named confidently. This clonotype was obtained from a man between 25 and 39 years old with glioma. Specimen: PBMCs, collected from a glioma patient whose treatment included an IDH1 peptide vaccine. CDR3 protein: CASIDGVTLNSPLHF. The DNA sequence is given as TGTGCCAGCATCGACGGAGTGACCCTCAATTCACCCCTCCACTTT.